These 30 T cell receptor beta chains were sequenced from one sample in a study of technical replicates of blood from a handful of donors. TCRdb's copy holds only in-frame clones and misses some; the assay was immunoSEQ multiplex PCR. The sample consists of about 48,000 clones, more than 85% of them appearing once. The sample taken for sequencing was PBMCs. Source of these receptors: a human donor in good health. Some clones in this sample may be carry-over from other donors' samples.

The V and J genes are TRBV14 and TRBJ2-5; 14 bases are shared with TRBD2. CDR3 length: 18 amino acids. V gave up 1 base and J gave up 5 bases; unmatched junction bases: 9. Germline assignment: CDR1 SGHDN and CDR2 FVKESK. CDR3 amino acids: CASSQVRTSGRSGETQYF. DNA for the CDR3: TGTGCCAGCAGCCAAGTCCGGACTAGCGGGAGGTCGGGTGAGACCCAGTACTTC.

The rearrangement uses TRBV6-5 and TRBJ1-6, with D perhaps matching TRBD1 (6 bases). This CDR3 has 14 residues. The germline gives CDR1 MNHEY, CDR2 SVGAGI. V was cut by 5 bases and J by 5 bases, with 10 bases left in between. DNA for the CDR3: TGTGCCAGCAGTACAGGGTTCCATAATTCACCCCTCCACTTT. It encodes CASSTGFHNSPLHF.

The rearrangement uses TRBV7-9 and TRBJ1-4; D is uncertain. With 4 bases removed from V and 4 bases from J, the gap between germline ends came to 10 bases. Looked up from germline, CDR1 is SEHNR and CDR2 is FQNEAQ (reference sequence). The CDR3 has 14 amino acids. Written as DNA, the CDR3 is TGTGCCAGCAGCTCCTATCAGCGTAATGAAAAACTGTTTTTT. Translating gives CASSSYQRNEKLFF.

This clone has only one observation. This rearrangement joins TRBV2 to TRBJ1-1; 7 bases are shared with TRBD1. This CDR3 has 14 residues. V shed 5 bases and J 1 base; nucleotides not matched to a gene: 4. The V gene's germline CDR1 is SNHLY and CDR2 FYNNEI. Here the CDR3 reads CASSRQGENTEAFF. The DNA for the CDR3 is TGTGCCAGCAGTAGACAGGGTGAGAACACTGAAGCTTTCTTT.

The chain joins TRBV4-1 to TRBJ2-7; tentatively, D is TRBD2 (5 bases). This CDR3 is 16 amino acids long. Trimming cost V 4 bases and J 1 base, with 17 bases left between them. Germline CDR1 and CDR2: MGHRA and YSYEKL. CDR3 sequence reads: CASSPIMRAPSYEQYF. The DNA of the CDR3 is TGCGCCAGCAGCCCCATCATGAGGGCTCCTTCCTACGAGCAGTACTTC.

V usage is TRBV30 and J usage is TRBJ1-2, with D perhaps TRBD1 (5 bases). The CDR3 sequence is 15 residues long. V was shortened by 4 bases and J by 6 bases, with 21 bases between the two germline ends. CDR1 and CDR2 from the germline V gene are GTSNPN and SVGIG (reference sequence). The CDR3 loop is CAWTTSGGKTHGYTF. CDR3 in DNA: TGTGCCTGGACTACCTCGGGGGGAAAGACTCATGGCTACACCTTC.

The chain combines TRBV5-1 with TRBJ1-4; 10 bases map to TRBD1. The CDR3 is 15 amino acids. V lost 2 bases, J lost 7 bases, and 5 bases stayed unmatched. Germline CDR1 and CDR2: SGHRS and YFSETQ. The CDR3, as DNA: TGCGCCAGCAGCTTATCGACAGGGGGCGGTGAAAAACTGTTTTTT. Its translation is CASSLSTGGGEKLFF.

The rearrangement links TRBV7-2 to TRBJ2-5; 9 bases are shared with TRBD1. Germline V lookup: CDR1 SGHTA, CDR2 FQGNSA. V lost 1 base, J lost 5 bases, and 5 bases stayed unmatched. CDR3 size: 15 residues. The CDR3: CASSLGGTGPETQYF. The CDR3 nucleotides are TGTGCCAGCAGCTTAGGGGGGACAGGGCCCGAGACCCAGTACTTC.

This chain links TRBV5-3 with TRBJ2-3; 7 nucleotides agree with TRBD2. TRBV5-3 is recorded as an ORF, its role being uncertain. This CDR3 region has 20 residues. Losses at the gene ends were 5 bases for V and 2 bases for J; bases not matched to a gene: 23. The CDR3: CARRAGEANSTAHFTDTQYF. DNA for the CDR3: TGTGCCAGAAGGGCGGGAGAGGCGAACTCAACGGCTCACTTCACAGATACGCAGTATTTT.

This rearrangement joins TRBV5-5 to TRBJ2-7, with D perhaps TRBD2 (5 bases). Germline lookup yields CDR1 SGHKS and CDR2 YYEKEE (reference sequence). V lost 4 bases and J lost 3, with 8 bases in between. This CDR3 comprises 12 residues. The CDR3 region has the DNA TGTGCCAGCAGCACTACTAGCTACGAGCAGTACTTC. Its translation: CASSTTSYEQYF.

This chain links TRBV7-9 with TRBJ2-7, with 7 bases lining up with TRBD2. In germline, CDR1 is SEHNR, CDR2 FQNEAQ (reference sequence). This CDR3 comprises 15 residues. V was clipped by 5 bases and J by 4 bases; unmatched bases: 11. CDR3 DNA: TGTGCCAGCAGCCCCAGTGGGGGGGAGAGTTACGAGCAGTACTTC. Translating gives CASSPSGGESYEQYF.

The chain recombines TRBV11-2 with TRBJ1-2; D gene unclear. The CDR3 is made up of 14 amino acids. The germline CDR1 and CDR2 sequences are SGHAT and FQNNGV. The V end was cut by 5 bases, the J end by 7 bases, with 17 bases between. CDR3 in amino acids: CASSLGGPSFGYTF. For the CDR3, the DNA is TGTGCCAGCAGCCTCGGAGGCCCCTCTTTTGGCTACACCTTC.

This chain connects TRBV29-1 to TRBJ2-7; a possible D gene is TRBD2 (5 bases). The CDR3 covers 12 residues. Germline-derived CDR1 and CDR2 are SQVTM and ANQGSEA. The V and J ends lost 2 bases and 6 bases respectively, with 11 bases between them. Here the CDR3 DNA reads TGCAGCGTTGAAAAGGTAGGAGGCGAGCAGTACTTC. Its protein is CSVEKVGGEQYF.

The chain recombines TRBV2 with TRBJ2-1; TRBD2 is a possible D gene (6 bases). V was pared by 5 bases and J by 8 bases, with 16 bases between. Germline CDR1 reads SNHLY; CDR2 reads FYNNEI. The CDR3 runs 14 residues. CDR3 sequence (DNA): TGTGCCAGCAGTCGGAGGGCAATGGTAGATGAGCAGTTCTTC. Translating gives CASSRRAMVDEQFF.

The chain recombines TRBV18 with TRBJ1-2; weak D call: TRBD1 (6 bases). The CDR3 covers 14 residues. Germline CDR1 is KGHSH and CDR2 is LQKENI. The germline V and J ends were trimmed by 2 bases and 3 bases, with 10 bases remaining between them. Here the CDR3 reads CASSPNRDHYGYTF. Here the CDR3 DNA reads TGTGCCAGCTCACCAAACAGGGACCACTATGGCTACACCTTC.

This chain links TRBV5-1 with TRBJ1-1; 8 bases are shared with TRBD1. Germline V gene lookup returns CDR1 SGHRS and CDR2 YFSETQ. This CDR3 spans 14 amino acids. V shed 4 bases, J shed 4 bases, and the junction held 6 bases outside the gene matches. The DNA of the CDR3 is TGCGCCAGCAGCGCTAACACAGGGGGCACTGAAGCTTTCTTT. This translates into CASSANTGGTEAFF.

This chain joins TRBV2 and TRBJ1-3; maybe TRBD1 (6 bases). The CDR3 is made up of 14 amino acids. Trimming stripped 11 bases from V and 0 bases from J, with 14 bases between. Germline loops: CDR1 SNHLY, CDR2 FYNNEI. The CDR3: CASTGGLSGNTIYF. The CDR3 region has the DNA TGTGCCTCAACGGGGGGCCTCTCTGGAAACACCATATATTTT.

In this sample, this clone turned up once. The CDR3 loop is CASSQVRGQPQHF. CDR3 DNA: TGCGCCAGCAGCCAGGTCAGGGGCCAGCCCCAGCATTTT. The rearrangement joins TRBV4-3 to TRBJ1-5; D might be TRBD1 (6 bases). V was cut by 3 bases and J by 7 bases, with 10 bases left in between. Germline CDR1 and CDR2: LGHNA and YSLEER. CDR3 length equals 13 residues.

This clone has more than one count but fewer than ten. The rearrangement joins TRBV19 to TRBJ2-7, with TRBD2 as a possible D gene (7 bases). V was clipped by 4 bases and J by 8 bases, with 18 bases between them. The CDR3 has 14 amino acids. Germline V gene sequence: CDR1 LNHDA, CDR2 SQIVND (reference sequence). In DNA form, the CDR3 reads TGTGCCAGTAGTACCGGACTACCCGGGGGGCAGCAGTACTTC. Amino acids: CASSTGLPGGQQYF.

The chain carries TRBV5-1 and TRBJ1-1, with a possible D match to TRBD1 (5 bases). Germline V gives CDR1 SGHRS, CDR2 YFSETQ. Trimming pared 0 bases from V and 0 bases from J, leaving 15 bases between. This CDR3 is 17 amino acids long. CDR3 sequence reads: CASSLVGTANMNTEAFF. The DNA of the CDR3 is TGCGCCAGCAGCTTGGTAGGGACTGCTAACATGAACACTGAAGCTTTCTTT.

The sample holds one count of this clone. This chain links TRBV5-6 with TRBJ1-1; D possibly corresponds to TRBD1 (6 bases). The CDR3 has 11 residues. Germline values: CDR1 SGHDT, CDR2 YYEEEE. V was cut by 1 base and J by 11 bases, with 9 bases left in between. CDR3 sequence: CASSLRGAAFF. The DNA for the CDR3 is TGTGCCAGCAGCTTGCGGGGGGCCGCTTTCTTT.

The CDR3 region has the DNA TGTGCCAGTAGCGACCGGACTAGCGCCTCCTACGAGCAGTACTTC. It encodes CASSDRTSASYEQYF. The gene calls are TRBV19 and TRBJ2-7, with 9 bases aligning to TRBD2. CDR3 length: 15 amino acids. The germline V gene encodes CDR1 LNHDA and CDR2 SQIVND (reference sequence). V shed 6 bases, J shed 0 bases, and the junction held 6 bases outside the gene matches.

DNA of the CDR3: TGCGCCAGCAGCTTGGTCCGGGGCGAGCAGTACTTC. This translates into CASSLVRGEQYF. The V and J genes are TRBV5-1 and TRBJ2-7; TRBD2 is a possible D gene (5 bases). Germline V gene sequence: CDR1 SGHRS, CDR2 YFSETQ. The CDR3 contains 12 residues. The V and J ends lost 0 bases and 6 bases respectively, with 7 bases between them.

This sequence joins TRBV6-6 and TRBJ2-1; D possibly corresponds to TRBD2 (6 bases). Germline lookup yields CDR1 MNHNY and CDR2 SVGAGI (reference sequence). V was pared by 2 bases and J by 7 bases, with 9 bases between. The CDR3 sequence is 13 residues long. The CDR3 sequence is CASSYRTINEQFF. CDR3 nucleotide sequence: TGTGCCAGCAGTTACCGGACTATAAATGAGCAGTTCTTC.

V and J are TRBV5-1 and TRBJ2-2, with 9 bases that match TRBD2. Germline V lookup: CDR1 SGHRS, CDR2 YFSETQ. V gave up 0 bases and J gave up 5 bases; unmatched junction bases: 2. The CDR3 has 15 residues. Here the CDR3 reads CASSLGLAVTGELFF. The CDR3 region has the DNA TGCGCCAGCAGCTTGGGACTAGCGGTTACCGGGGAGCTGTTTTTT.

This clone was recorded once. CDR3 in DNA: TGTGCCATCAGTGGACAGGGACACTATGGCTACACCTTC. It encodes CAISGQGHYGYTF. V gene TRBV10-3 combines with J gene TRBJ1-2; 7 nucleotides match TRBD1. There are 13 residues in the CDR3. The V segment lost 4 bases and the J segment 3 bases; nucleotides outside the gene matches: 2. The germline gives CDR1 ENHRY, CDR2 SYGVKD.

The V call is TRBV2, the J call TRBJ1-2; D possibly corresponds to TRBD1 (5 bases). Germline V lookup: CDR1 SNHLY, CDR2 FYNNEI. V lost 4 bases and J lost 3, with 12 bases in between. This CDR3 spans 14 amino acids. CDR3 coding DNA: TGTGCCAGCAGTGTATCAGCAGGGTACTATGGCTACACCTTC. Translation gives CASSVSAGYYGYTF.

The V call is TRBV7-2, the J call TRBJ1-1; D is perhaps TRBD1 (6 bases). The CDR3 totals 14 residues. V lost 4 bases, J lost 5 bases, and 14 bases lay in between. The germline V gene encodes CDR1 SGHTA and CDR2 FQGNSA. CDR3 sequence: CASSSKGGRTEAFF. CDR3 coding DNA: TGTGCCAGCAGCTCAAAGGGGGGGCGAACTGAAGCTTTCTTT.

The chain employs TRBV10-2 and TRBJ2-7; D is unresolved. The CDR3 has 11 residues. Per the germline V gene, CDR1 is WSHSY and CDR2 is SAAADI. Trimming removed 0 bases at V and 12 bases at J, with 9 bases between. The CDR3 DNA reads TGCGCCAGCAGTGAGTCGACTTTGGCGTACTTC. Its protein product is CASSESTLAYF.

The CDR3 protein is CASSQAHGGTYEQYF. CDR3 coding DNA: TGCGCCAGCAGCCAAGCGCACGGGGGGACCTACGAGCAGTACTTC. V gene TRBV4-3 combines with J gene TRBJ2-7, with 7 bases aligning to TRBD2. CDR1 and CDR2 (germline): LGHNA, YSLEER. V was pared by 1 base and J by 2 bases, with 5 bases of the junction left unmatched. The CDR3 covers 15 residues.